Each of the 5 T cell receptor beta chains below was sequenced from the same sample in a study of blood T cell repertoires in COVID-19. The method was immunoSEQ multiplex PCR; TCRdb's version includes in-frame clones alone and lacks a portion of them. The table has fewer than 450,000 clones, about 92% seen once; the top ten hold 0.6%. Input material: PBMCs or T cells enriched from blood (not recorded which). Receptor source: a man aged 18-30 years who had recovered from COVID-19.

This chain links TRBV21-1 with TRBJ2-3; the D call TRBD2 from the table was never checked on the DNA. TRBV21-1 is noted as a pseudogene. The CDR3 runs 15 residues. As DNA, the CDR3 is TGTGCCAGCAGCAAAGTTAGTGCGGGGGGTGATACGCAGTATTTT. Encoded protein: CASSKVSAGGDTQYF.

V usage is TRBV4-1 and J usage is TRBJ2-7; D unresolved. The V and J ends lost 0 bases and 2 bases respectively, with 8 bases between them. The CDR3 spans 14 residues. CDR1 is MGHRA and CDR2 is YSYEKL in the germline V gene. The CDR3 is CASSQELRAYEQYF. Here the CDR3 DNA reads TGCGCCAGCAGCCAAGAATTGAGAGCCTACGAGCAGTACTTC.

In this sample, this clone turned up a few times. The CDR3 DNA is TGTGCCAGCGAGCTTGAGGCAGTGGGGGGCACCGGGGAGCTGTTTTTT. As protein: CASELEAVGGTGELFF. V usage is TRBV5-4 and J usage is TRBJ2-2, with D possibly being TRBD2 (6 bases). Germline loops: CDR1 SGHNT, CDR2 YYREEE (reference sequence). Trimming pared 7 bases from V and 4 bases from J, leaving 20 bases between. The CDR3 is made up of 16 amino acids.

The chain recombines TRBV7-8 with TRBJ2-7; TRBD1 matches at 9 bases. Trimming at V came to 5 bases and at J to 9 bases, leaving 8 bases not matched to a gene. The CDR3 sequence is 13 residues long. Germline-derived CDR1 and CDR2 are SGHVS and FQNEAQ. CDR3 protein: CASSLGQGFGQYF. DNA for the CDR3: TGTGCCAGCAGCCTTGGACAGGGGTTCGGGCAGTACTTC. Drawing the rest from reference TRBV7-8 and TRBJ2-7, the complete variable domain is GAGVSQSPRYKVAKRGQDVALRCDPISGHVSLFWYQQALGQGPEFLTYFQNEAQLDKSGLPSDRFFAERPEGSVSTLKIQRTQQEDSAVYLCASSLGQGFGQYFGPGTRLTVT.

Here the CDR3 DNA reads TGTGCCAGCAGCCAATTCACAGGGGGAGATACTCTCCACTTT. Encoded protein: CASSQFTGGDTLHF. This sequence joins TRBV11-2 and TRBJ1-6; 8 bases match TRBD1. The CDR3 has 14 residues. CDR1 is SGHAT and CDR2 is FQNNGV in the germline V gene. J lost 16 bases, V lost 5 bases, and 13 bases had no gene match. Drawing the rest from reference TRBV11-2 and TRBJ1-6, the complete variable domain is EAGVAQSPRYKIIEKRQSVAFWCNPISGHATLYWYQQILGQGPKLLIQFQNNGVVDDSQLPKDRFSAERLKGVDSTLKIQPAKLEDSAVYLCASSQFTGGDTLHFGNGTRLTVT.